This T cell receptor beta chain is drawn from a study of long-term antiretroviral therapy in people with HIV. Study-level findings and limits: An increase in diversity followed ART, yet levels stayed below transplant donor controls. Repertoire dominance by clones expanded before ART was seen at all time points.

Germline lookup yields CDR1 SGDLS and CDR2 YYNGEE. The CDR3 runs to 13 residues. V was cut by 3 bases and J by 9 bases, with 14 bases left in between. Investigators performed immunoSEQ version v3.0 at survey level. TCRdb's table, derived via immunoSEQ multiplex PCR, lists solely in-frame clones and lacks some. Among tens of thousands of clones listed, over 75% were seen once. Points on this clone: Its specificity is not known.

This TCR derives from a man aged 35 to 55 with HIV. The chain recombines TRBV9 with TRBJ2-3; D call uncertain. This material consisted of unsorted PBMCs, taken 4.7 to 5 years after starting antiretroviral therapy. CDR3 sequence: CASSDIAGRTQYF. CDR3 nucleotides: TGTGCCAGCAGCGATATAGCCGGTCGGACGCAGTATTTT.